The 10 T cell receptor beta chains listed next were all sequenced from one sample in a study of T cell responses to AZD1222 COVID-19 vaccine. Using immunoSEQ multiplex PCR, the repertoire was profiled, and TCRdb retains in-frame clones only, with some absent. Among around 99,000 clones listed, 89% were seen once. Sequenced material: peripheral blood, taken on day 0 of AZD1222 vaccination. These receptors originate from an adult in good health.

V and J are TRBV9 and TRBJ1-1; a weak D match, TRBD1 (5 bases). V lost 7 bases, J lost 0 bases, and 16 bases lay in between. Germline V gene sequence: CDR1 SGDLS, CDR2 YYNGEE. The CDR3 length is 15 residues. CDR3 coding DNA: TGTGCCAGCCAATCAGGGATTGACATGAACACTGAAGCTTTCTTT. Its translation: CASQSGIDMNTEAFF.

V and J are TRBV5-5 and TRBJ2-5; D unresolved. Trimming took off 2 bases at V and 1 base at J, with 12 bases between the two ends. The germline gives CDR1 SGHKS, CDR2 YYEKEE (reference sequence). The CDR3 extends over 15 amino acids. In nucleotides, the CDR3 is TGTGCCAGCAGCTTTAGGGTCAACTCCCAAGAGACCCAGTACTTC. This codes for CASSFRVNSQETQYF.

This chain links TRBV7-3 with TRBJ2-1, with D unresolved. CDR3 size: 15 residues. V gave up 5 bases and J gave up 6 bases, with 17 bases separating them. Germline assignment: CDR1 SGHTA and CDR2 FQGTGA. The CDR3 DNA follows: TGTGCCAGCAGCGTGGGCTTGGCAGAATCCAATGAGCAGTTCTTC. Its translation: CASSVGLAESNEQFF.

The chain recombines TRBV28 with TRBJ1-1, with D perhaps TRBD1 (5 bases). The germline V gene encodes CDR1 MDHEN and CDR2 SYDVKM. The CDR3 totals 15 residues. V was pared by 7 bases and J by 1 base, with 16 bases between. Written as DNA, the CDR3 is TGTGCCAGCACCAACCAGGGATCCCAGAACACTGAAGCTTTCTTT. As protein: CASTNQGSQNTEAFF.

J is TRBJ2-1 and V is TRBV7-9; TRBD2 matches at 7 bases. CDR1 SEHNR and CDR2 FQNEAQ come from the germline V gene (reference sequence). Trimming removed 4 bases from V and 1 base from J; junction bases left unmatched: 4. The CDR3 totals 15 residues. CDR3 DNA sequence: TGTGCCAGCAGCTCGGAGCGGGGTTCCTACAATGAGCAGTTCTTC. This codes for CASSSERGSYNEQFF.

This chain's CDR3 is CASTRGPTDTQYF. The CDR3 DNA follows: TGTGCCAGCACCCGGGGGCCCACAGATACGCAGTATTTT. This chain links TRBV7-3 with TRBJ2-3; D tentatively reads TRBD1 or TRBD2 (6 bases each). The germline CDR1 and CDR2 sequences are SGHTA and FQGTGA. The CDR3 sequence is 13 residues long. V lost 7 bases, J lost 2 bases, and 10 bases lay in between.

This clone has only a few counts. The same CDR3 arises from other DNA sequences in this sample as well. This chain links TRBV7-2 with TRBJ1-1, with D unresolved. The ends were cut back, 5 bases at V and 1 base at J, with 8 bases in the middle. The CDR3 loop spans 13 amino acids. Germline CDR1 reads SGHTA; CDR2 reads FQGNSA. The CDR3 bases are TGTGCCAGCAGCGAGGACGGGAACACTGAAGCTTTCTTT. Protein: CASSEDGNTEAFF.

The genes are TRBV3-1 (or the pseudogene TRBV3-2) and TRBJ1-6; D unclear. Trimming took off 1 base at V and 9 bases at J, with 16 bases between the two ends. CDR1 is LGHDT and CDR2 is YNNKEL in the germline V gene (reference sequence). The CDR3 contains 16 residues. In DNA form, the CDR3 reads TGTGCCAGCAGCCAAGGTGTAGGGAGGATAGGTTCACCCCTCCACTTT. This gives the protein CASSQGVGRIGSPLHF.

The chain carries TRBV5-8 and TRBJ2-5; 9 positions match TRBD2. Germline CDR1 and CDR2: SGHTS and YDEGEE. The junction had 11 bases not matched to a gene; V was cut back by 4 bases and J by 4 bases. CDR3 length: 16 residues. CDR3 sequence: CASSAGQRGAPETQYF. CDR3 coding DNA: TGTGCCAGCAGCGCCGGACAGCGGGGGGCTCCAGAGACCCAGTACTTC.

A word on this clone: Other nucleotide sequences in the sample specify the same CDR3. The chain couples TRBV2 to TRBJ1-5, with 8 bases fitting TRBD1. The V gene end was trimmed by 5 bases and the J gene end by 5 bases; junction bases not matched to a gene: 5. The CDR3 sequence is 14 residues long. Per germline, CDR1 SNHLY and CDR2 FYNNEI. As DNA, the CDR3 is TGTGCCAGCAGTCCTGGACAGGGACATCAGCCCCAGCATTTT. Protein: CASSPGQGHQPQHF.